This T cell receptor (beta chain) stems from a study of blood T cell repertoires in COVID-19. Among Cohort 3 donors, those recovered had two negative PCRs, clearance, or symptom resolution. Sequencing was performed with immunoSEQ multiplex PCR; in TCRdb, only in-frame clones are kept and a portion is missing. Counted here are about 330,000 clones, about 87% occurring once; the ten biggest clones make up over 4.5%. The CDR3 is 16 amino acids. CDR1 and CDR2 (germline): KGHDR, SFDVKD. The V gene end was trimmed by 3 bases and the J gene end by 4 bases; junction bases not matched to a gene: 9. The chain combines TRBV24-1 with TRBJ1-2; 8 bases align to TRBD1. Sequenced sample: PBMCs or T cells enriched from blood (not recorded which). The sequence was obtained from a man aged 25 to 40 who had recovered from COVID-19. The CDR3, as DNA: TGTGCCACCAGTGATCGCGTAGACAGGGGAGGCTATGGCTACACCTTC. Encoded protein: CATSDRVDRGGYGYTF.